The rows below give T cell receptor beta chains drawn from one sample of a study of T cell responses to AZD1222 COVID-19 vaccine. Some clones are missing from TCRdb's copy, which holds only in-frame ones; the method was immunoSEQ multiplex PCR. The sample shows about 170,000 clones, around nine tenths of them seen only once. The sample here was peripheral blood, taken 28 days after the second AZD1222 dose. The receptors here all came from an adult who received the AZD1222 COVID-19 vaccine. The CDR3 runs from the conserved cysteine through the conserved F or W.

v_gene	j_gene	CDR3aa
TRBV27	TRBJ1-1	CASSLQMYGEAFF
TRBV4-1	TRBJ2-5	CASSQDGTWRETQYF
TRBV5-4	TRBJ1-1	CASSPDPDTEAFF
TRBV6-2/TRBV6-3	TRBJ1-6	CASSAPRGGSNSPLHF
TRBV6-5	TRBJ2-7	CASWGGVQAEQYF
TRBV6-1	TRBJ2-1	CASSAETGVRGNEQFF
TRBV5-8	TRBJ2-7	CASSLWGTYEQYF
TRBV30	TRBJ2-3	CAWTVGGADTQYF
TRBV7-2	TRBJ1-5	CASSPQGNQPQHF
TRBV2	TRBJ2-7	CASSERAGRPYEQYF
TRBV6-1	TRBJ1-1	CASSEEPGWTEAFF
TRBV11-2	TRBJ1-6	CASSLGWDGYNSPLHF
TRBV5-4	TRBJ2-3	CASSFGRARGGTDTQYF
TRBV10-2	TRBJ2-7	CASIEGRGSYEQYF
TRBV19	TRBJ1-5	CASTLGEYSNQPQHF
TRBV4-1	TRBJ2-3	CASSQVSVGRGLSTDTQYF
TRBV7-8	TRBJ1-5	CASSPRTDPLAPQHF